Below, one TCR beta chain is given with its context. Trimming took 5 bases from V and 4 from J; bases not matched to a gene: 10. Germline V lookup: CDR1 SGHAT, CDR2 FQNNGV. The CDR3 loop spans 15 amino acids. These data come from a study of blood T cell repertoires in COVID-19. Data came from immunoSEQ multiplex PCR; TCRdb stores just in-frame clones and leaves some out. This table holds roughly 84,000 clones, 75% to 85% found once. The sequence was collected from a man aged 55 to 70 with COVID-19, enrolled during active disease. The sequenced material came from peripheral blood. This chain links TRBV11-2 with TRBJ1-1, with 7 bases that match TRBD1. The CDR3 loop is CASSVSTGEVTEAFF. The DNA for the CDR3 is TGTGCCAGCAGCGTCTCCACAGGGGAGGTCACTGAAGCTTTCTTT.